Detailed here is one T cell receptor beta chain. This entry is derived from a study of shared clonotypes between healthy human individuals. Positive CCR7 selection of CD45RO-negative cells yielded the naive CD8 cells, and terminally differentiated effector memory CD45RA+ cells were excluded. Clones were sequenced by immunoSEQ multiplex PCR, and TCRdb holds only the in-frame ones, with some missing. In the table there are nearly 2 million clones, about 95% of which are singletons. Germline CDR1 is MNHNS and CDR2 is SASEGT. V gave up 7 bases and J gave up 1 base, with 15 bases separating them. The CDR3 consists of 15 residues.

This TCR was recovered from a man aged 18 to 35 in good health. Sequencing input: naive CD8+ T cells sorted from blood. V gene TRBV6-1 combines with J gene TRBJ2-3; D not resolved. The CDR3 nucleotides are TGTGCCAGCATGGAGTGGCACTCTGGCACAGATACGCAGTATTTT. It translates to CASMEWHSGTDTQYF.